This T cell receptor (beta chain) was profiled in a study of blood T cell repertoires in COVID-19. In the study overall: PBMCs, B-cell-depleted T cells, or T cells provided the cDNA or gDNA that made up the material.

In the source study's methods: Nucleated cell number was recorded as an estimate derived from reference gene primer amplification. Only in-frame clones appear in the TCRdb table, and some are missing; sequencing was by immunoSEQ multiplex PCR. The DNA gave D and trimming, while V, J and clone size come from that table. The data show some 150,000 clones, roughly 86% seen once. CDR3 length equals 18 residues. CDR1 and CDR2 (germline): LGHNA, YSLEER. Trimming pared 0 bases from V and 0 bases from J, leaving 16 bases between. The receptor comes from a woman aged 80 or over in a cohort sampled during active or convalescent COVID-19. Sequencing used peripheral blood. The V call is TRBV4-3, the J call TRBJ2-3; a possible D gene is TRBD1 (5 bases). The CDR3 sequence: CASSQDISTVSSTDTQYF. CDR3 DNA: TGCGCCAGCAGCCAAGATATTTCGACAGTATCTAGCACAGATACGCAGTATTTT.